This T cell receptor beta chain was captured by sequencing in a study of human T cells and chemical hapten exposure. As for time point: pre-sensitization, week 0. This sample's treatment: therapeutic diphenylcyclopropenone sensitization with weekly scalp DPC. Total RNA was isolated from unfractionated whole blood. Germline CDR1 reads SNHLY; CDR2 reads FYNNEI. With 8 bases removed from V and 1 base from J, the gap between germline ends came to 11 bases. The CDR3 covers 14 residues. TCRdb reprocessed the RACE reads via MiXCR and lists one record per CDR3 protein. The sample consists of fewer than 300,000 distinct CDR3 sequences, more than 6.5% of them appearing once. This clonotype has only a few counts.

The clonotype comes from a middle-aged woman with alopecia areata. Some clones in this sample may be carry-over from other donors' samples. V is TRBV2 and J is TRBJ2-2; D is possibly TRBD2 (5 bases). The input for sequencing was whole blood, taken in connection with sensitization to the hapten diphenylcyclopropenone (DPC). For the CDR3, the DNA is TGTGCCAGCTCTGAGGCGGGGAACACCGGGGAGCTGTTTTTT. Its protein is CASSEAGNTGELFF.